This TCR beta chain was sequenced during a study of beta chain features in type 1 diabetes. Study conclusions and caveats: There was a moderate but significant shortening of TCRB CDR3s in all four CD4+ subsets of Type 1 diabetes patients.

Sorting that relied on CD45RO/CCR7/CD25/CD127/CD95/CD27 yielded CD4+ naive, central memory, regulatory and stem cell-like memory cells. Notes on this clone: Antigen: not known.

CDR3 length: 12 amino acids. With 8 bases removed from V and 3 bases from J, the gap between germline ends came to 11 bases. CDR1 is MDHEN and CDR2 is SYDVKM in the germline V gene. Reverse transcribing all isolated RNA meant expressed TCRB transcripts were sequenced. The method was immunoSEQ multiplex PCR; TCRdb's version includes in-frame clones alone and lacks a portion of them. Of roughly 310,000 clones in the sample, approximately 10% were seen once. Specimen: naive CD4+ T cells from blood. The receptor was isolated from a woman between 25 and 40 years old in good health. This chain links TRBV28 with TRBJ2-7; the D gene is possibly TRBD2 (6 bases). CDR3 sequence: CASGGLLYEQYF. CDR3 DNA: TGTGCCAGCGGGGGACTCCTCTACGAGCAGTACTTC.